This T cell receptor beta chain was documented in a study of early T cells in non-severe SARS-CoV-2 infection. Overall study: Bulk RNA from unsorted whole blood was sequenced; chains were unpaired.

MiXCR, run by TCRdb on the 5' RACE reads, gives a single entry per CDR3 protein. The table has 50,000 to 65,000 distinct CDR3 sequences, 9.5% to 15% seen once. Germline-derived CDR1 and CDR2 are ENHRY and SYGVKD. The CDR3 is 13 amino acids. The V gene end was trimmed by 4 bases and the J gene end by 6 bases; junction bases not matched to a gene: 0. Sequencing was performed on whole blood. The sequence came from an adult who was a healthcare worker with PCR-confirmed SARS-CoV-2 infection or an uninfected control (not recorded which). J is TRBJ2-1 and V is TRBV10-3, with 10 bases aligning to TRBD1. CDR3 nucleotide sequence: TGTGCCATCAGTGGGACAGGGGGCAATGAGCAGTTCTTC. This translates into CAISGTGGNEQFF.